One sample yielded the 12 T cell receptor beta chains listed below, sequenced in a study of spatial heterogeneity in lung cancer. Via MiXCR, TCRdb re-called the 5' RACE reads, giving one row per CDR3 protein. The sample holds tens of thousands of distinct CDR3 sequences, 6.5% to 9.5% seen once. Time point in this sample: blood at routine non-recurrence follow-up after resection. The sequences come from PBMCs, collected at follow-up. Receptors originate from a male donor with early-stage non-small cell lung cancer.

The V gene is TRBV12-3 or TRBV12-4, the J gene TRBJ2-7, with TRBD1 matching 12 bases. CDR3 size: 15 residues. The V and J ends lost 6 bases and 3 bases, in that order; junction bases with no gene match: 6. The CDR3 DNA sequence: TGTGCCAGCAGGGGCGGGACAGGGGGCAACTACGAGCAGTACTTC. Protein sequence: CASRGGTGGNYEQYF.

This clonotype was recorded at least ten times. The V gene is TRBV5-1, the J gene TRBJ2-1; no firm D call. The CDR3 is 16 amino acids. Looked up from germline, CDR1 is SGHRS and CDR2 is YFSETQ. V lost 2 bases to trimming and J lost 5 bases, with 17 bases between them. The CDR3, as DNA: TGCGCCAGCAGCTTAGGAGAAATTCAATTCGACAATGAGCAGTTCTTC. Amino acid sequence: CASSLGEIQFDNEQFF.

This clonotype turned up a few times. V usage is TRBV7-9 and J usage is TRBJ1-2, with D possibly TRBD1 on 5 matching bases. The CDR3 has 15 amino acids. Trimming cost V 1 base and J 2 bases, with 11 bases left between them. CDR1 and CDR2 from the germline V gene are SEHNR and FQNEAQ (reference sequence). CDR3: CASSLGTGLNYGYTF. In nucleotides, the CDR3 is TGTGCCAGCAGCTTAGGGACGGGACTGAACTATGGCTACACCTTC. Looking up the rest from reference TRBV7-9 and TRBJ1-2 gives the full variable domain: DTGVSQNPRHKITKRGQNVTFRCDPISEHNRLYWYRQTLGQGPEFLTYFQNEAQLEKSRLLSDRFSAERPKGSFSTLEIQRTEQGDSAMYLCASSLGTGLNYGYTFGSGTRLTVV.

The chain carries TRBV6-5 and TRBJ1-1; D is uncertain. With 0 bases removed from V and 4 bases from J, the gap between germline ends came to 12 bases. Germline values: CDR1 MNHEY, CDR2 SVGAGI. CDR3 length equals 15 residues. The CDR3 protein is CASSYSYQEGTEAFF. CDR3 sequence (DNA): TGTGCCAGCAGTTACTCGTACCAGGAGGGCACTGAAGCTTTCTTT.

The table lists this clonotype with many counts. The chain carries TRBV7-3 and TRBJ2-3; TRBD2 aligns across 11 bases. CDR3 length: 16 residues. Trimming cost V 4 bases and J 5 bases; bases outside gene matches: 8. The germline V gene encodes CDR1 SGHTA and CDR2 FQGTGA. The CDR3 region has the DNA TGTGCCAGCAGCTACGATAGCGGGGGGGCCTTAGATACGCAGTATTTT. Its translation: CASSYDSGGALDTQYF.

This clonotype was counted ten times or more. CDR3 bases: TGTGCCAGCAGCTTGGGACAGGGGGGCTACAATGAGCAGTTCTTC. Its protein product is CASSLGQGGYNEQFF. The V and J genes are TRBV7-9 and TRBJ2-1; 11 nucleotides line up with TRBD1. The CDR3 extends over 15 amino acids. With 3 bases clipped from V and 3 bases from J, the junction kept 1 base outside the gene matches. From germline, CDR1 is SEHNR and CDR2 FQNEAQ (reference sequence).

This clonotype appeared many times. The J gene is TRBJ2-2, the V gene TRBV3-1; D call uncertain. Trimming cost V 4 bases and J 5 bases, with 14 bases left between them. The CDR3 is 15 residues long. Per germline, CDR1 LGHDT and CDR2 YNNKEL (reference sequence). CDR3 loop: CASSPLGSLTGELFF. The CDR3 nucleotides are TGTGCCAGCAGCCCCCTGGGAAGTTTAACCGGGGAGCTGTTTTTT.

J is TRBJ2-1 and V is TRBV7-9; TRBD1 aligns across 7 bases. This CDR3 spans 15 amino acids. Germline-derived CDR1 and CDR2 are SEHNR and FQNEAQ (reference sequence). V lost 1 base to trimming and J lost 6 bases; unmatched junction nucleotides: 6. The CDR3 DNA is TGTGCCAGCAGCTTAGTCCGACAGGGTGTCAATGAGCAGTTCTTC. Translated: CASSLVRQGVNEQFF.

There are many counts of this clonotype. This chain joins TRBV18 and TRBJ1-5; 10 bases map to TRBD1. Per germline, CDR1 KGHSH and CDR2 LQKENI. The CDR3 length is 15 residues. Trimming took 5 bases from V and 6 from J; bases not matched to a gene: 7. CDR3 loop: CASSSGQGLRQPQHF. In DNA form, the CDR3 reads TGTGCCAGCTCATCGGGACAGGGGTTGCGTCAGCCCCAGCATTTT. The variable domain in full, with the rest retrieved from reference TRBV18 and TRBJ1-5, is NAGVMQNPRHLVRRRGQEARLRCSPMKGHSHVYWYRQLPEEGLKFMVYLQKENIIDESGMPKERFSAEFPKEGPSILRIQQVVRGDSAAYFCASSSGQGLRQPQHFGDGTRLSIL.

This clonotype occurred a few times. This chain connects TRBV12-3 or TRBV12-4 to TRBJ2-7; 7 nucleotides align to TRBD2. CDR3 length: 12 residues. The V and J ends lost 6 bases and 3 bases, in that order; junction bases with no gene match: 2. The CDR3: CASSGRHYEQYF. In DNA form, the CDR3 reads TGTGCCAGCAGCGGGAGGCACTACGAGCAGTACTTC.

The sample holds a few counts of this clonotype. The CDR3 here is CASSMGWGNTEAFF. CDR3 nucleotides: TGTGCCAGTAGTATGGGTTGGGGGAACACTGAAGCTTTCTTT. This chain joins TRBV19 and TRBJ1-1; D is undetermined. CDR1 and CDR2 (germline): LNHDA, SQIVND (reference sequence). Between the trimmed V and J ends, which lost 3 bases and 1 base, there was a span of 9 bases. The CDR3 length is 14 residues.

This clonotype was detected ten times or more. The CDR3 DNA reads as TGTGCCAGCAGCTTGGGAGGAATCTTCACAGATACGCAGTATTTT. Protein product: CASSLGGIFTDTQYF. This chain uses TRBV5-6 with TRBJ2-3, with D unclear. Per the germline V gene, CDR1 is SGHDT and CDR2 is YYEEEE. The V gene lost 0 bases and the J gene lost 2 bases, with 10 bases spanning the gap. The CDR3 totals 15 residues.